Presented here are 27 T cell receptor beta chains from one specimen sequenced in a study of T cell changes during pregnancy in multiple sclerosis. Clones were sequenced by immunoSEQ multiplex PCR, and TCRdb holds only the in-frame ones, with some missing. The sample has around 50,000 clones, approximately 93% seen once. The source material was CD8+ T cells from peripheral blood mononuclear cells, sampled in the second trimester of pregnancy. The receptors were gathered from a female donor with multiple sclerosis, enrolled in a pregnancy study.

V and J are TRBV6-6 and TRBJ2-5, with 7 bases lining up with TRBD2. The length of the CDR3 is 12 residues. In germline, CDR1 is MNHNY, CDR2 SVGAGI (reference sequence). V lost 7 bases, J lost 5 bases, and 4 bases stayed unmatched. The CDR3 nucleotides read TGTGCCAGCACTCCCGGGGGGGAGACCCAGTACTTC. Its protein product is CASTPGGETQYF.

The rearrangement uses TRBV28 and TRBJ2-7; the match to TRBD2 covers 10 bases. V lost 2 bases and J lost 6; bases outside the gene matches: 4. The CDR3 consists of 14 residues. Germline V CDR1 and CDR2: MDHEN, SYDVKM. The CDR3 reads CASSLTASGSEQYF. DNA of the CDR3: TGTGCCAGCAGTTTAACGGCTAGCGGGAGCGAGCAGTACTTC.

The CDR3 spells CASSLAPGDYGYTF. CDR3 bases: TGTGCCAGCAGCTTGGCCCCGGGGGACTATGGCTACACCTTC. The rearrangement links TRBV5-6 to TRBJ1-2; possibly TRBD1 for D (5 bases). V dropped 0 bases and J dropped 3 bases, with 9 bases sitting between them. Germline-derived CDR1 and CDR2 are SGHDT and YYEEEE. The CDR3 is made up of 14 amino acids.

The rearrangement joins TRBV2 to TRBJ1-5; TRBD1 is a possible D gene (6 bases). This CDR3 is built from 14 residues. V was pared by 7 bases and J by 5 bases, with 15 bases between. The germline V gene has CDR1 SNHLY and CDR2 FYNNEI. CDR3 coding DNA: TGTGCCAGCATGATCGGACAGCCGGATCAGCCCCAGCATTTT. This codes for CASMIGQPDQPQHF.

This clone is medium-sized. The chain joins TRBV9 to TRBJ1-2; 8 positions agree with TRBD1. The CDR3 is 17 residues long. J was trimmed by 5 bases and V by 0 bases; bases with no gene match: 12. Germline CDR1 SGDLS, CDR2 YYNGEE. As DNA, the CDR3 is TGTGCCAGCAGCGTAGACGGAGAAGGGACAGGCATTTATGGCTACACCTTC. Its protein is CASSVDGEGTGIYGYTF. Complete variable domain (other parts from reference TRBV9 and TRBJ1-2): DSGVTQTPKHLITATGQRVTLRCSPRSGDLSVYWYQQSLDQGLQFLIQYYNGEERAKGNILERFSAQQFPDLHSELNLSSLELGDSALYFCASSVDGEGTGIYGYTFGSGTRLTVV.

In DNA form, the CDR3 reads TGTGCCAGCAGTCATACCGGGGAGCTGTTTTTT. It translates to CASSHTGELFF. V and J are TRBV27 and TRBJ2-2; unclear D gene. V lost 5 bases to trimming and J lost 5 bases, with 3 bases between them. This CDR3 is built from 11 residues. Germline CDR1 and CDR2: MNHEY and SMNVEV (reference sequence).

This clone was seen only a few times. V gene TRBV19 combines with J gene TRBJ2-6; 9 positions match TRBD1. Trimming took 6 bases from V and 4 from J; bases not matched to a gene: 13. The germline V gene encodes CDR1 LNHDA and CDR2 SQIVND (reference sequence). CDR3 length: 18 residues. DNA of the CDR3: TGTGCCAGTAGCCCCGGGACAGGGATCGTCGCAGGGGCCAACGTCCTGACTTTC. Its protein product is CASSPGTGIVAGANVLTF.

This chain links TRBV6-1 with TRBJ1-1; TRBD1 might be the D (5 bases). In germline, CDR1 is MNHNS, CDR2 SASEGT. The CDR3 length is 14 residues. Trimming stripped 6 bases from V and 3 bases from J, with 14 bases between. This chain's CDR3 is CASRPGGRDTEAFF. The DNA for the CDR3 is TGTGCCAGCAGGCCCGGGGGTAGGGACACTGAAGCTTTCTTT.

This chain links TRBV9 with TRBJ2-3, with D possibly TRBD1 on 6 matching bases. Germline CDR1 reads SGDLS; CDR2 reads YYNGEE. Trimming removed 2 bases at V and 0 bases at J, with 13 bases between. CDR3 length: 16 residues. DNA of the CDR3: TGTGCCAGCAGCGTTTGGTCTGGACAGAGCACAGATACGCAGTATTTT. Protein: CASSVWSGQSTDTQYF.

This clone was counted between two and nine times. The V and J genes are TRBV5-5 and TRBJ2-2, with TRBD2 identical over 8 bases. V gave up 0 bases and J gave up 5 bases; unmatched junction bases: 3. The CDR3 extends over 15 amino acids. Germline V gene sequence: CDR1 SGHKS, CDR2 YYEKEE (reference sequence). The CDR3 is CASSLEPGGTGELFF. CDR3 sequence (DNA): TGTGCCAGCAGCTTGGAACCGGGAGGGACCGGGGAGCTGTTTTTT.

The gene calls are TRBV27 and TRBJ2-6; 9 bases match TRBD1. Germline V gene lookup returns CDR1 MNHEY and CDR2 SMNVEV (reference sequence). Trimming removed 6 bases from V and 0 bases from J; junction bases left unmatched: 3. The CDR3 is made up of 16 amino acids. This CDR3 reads CASRGQGSSGANVLTF. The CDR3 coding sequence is TGTGCCAGCAGGGGACAGGGAAGCTCTGGGGCCAACGTCCTGACTTTC.

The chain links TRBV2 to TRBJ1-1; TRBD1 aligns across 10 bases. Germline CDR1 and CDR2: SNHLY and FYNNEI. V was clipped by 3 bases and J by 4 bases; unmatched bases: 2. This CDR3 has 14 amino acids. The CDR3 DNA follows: TGTGCCAGCAGTGACCGGGACAGGGGCACTGAAGCTTTCTTT. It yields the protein CASSDRDRGTEAFF. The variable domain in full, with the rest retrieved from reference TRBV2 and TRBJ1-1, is EPEVTQTPSHQVTQMGQEVILRCVPISNHLYFYWYRQILGQKVEFLVSFYNNEISEKSEIFDDQFSVERPDGSNFTLKIRSTKLEDSAMYFCASSDRDRGTEAFFGQGTRLTVV.

CDR3 nucleotides: TGTGCCAGCAGCGGACATTCGGGGGTGTCCTACAATGAGCAGTTCTTC. This sequence encodes CASSGHSGVSYNEQFF. The chain is built from TRBV9 and TRBJ2-1; D perhaps matches TRBD2 (6 bases). V was shortened by 3 bases and J by 1 base, with 14 bases between the two germline ends. The CDR3 has 16 residues. Per the germline V gene, CDR1 is SGDLS and CDR2 is YYNGEE.

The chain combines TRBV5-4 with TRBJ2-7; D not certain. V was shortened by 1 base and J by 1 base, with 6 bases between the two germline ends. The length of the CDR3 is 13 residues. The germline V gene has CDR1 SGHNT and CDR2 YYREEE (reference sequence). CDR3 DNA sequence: TGTGCCAGCAGCTTGACGGGTTCCTACGAGCAGTACTTC. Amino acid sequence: CASSLTGSYEQYF.

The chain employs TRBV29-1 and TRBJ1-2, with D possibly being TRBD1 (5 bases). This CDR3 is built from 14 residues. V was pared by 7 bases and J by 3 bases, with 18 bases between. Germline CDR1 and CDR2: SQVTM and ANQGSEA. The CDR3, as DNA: TGCAGCGCCTCGACAGACTCGTATTACTATGGCTACACCTTC. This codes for CSASTDSYYYGYTF.

The CDR3 DNA reads as TGTGCCAGCAGCGAGACAGGGATCGGGGAGCTGTTTTTT. Protein: CASSETGIGELFF. This rearrangement joins TRBV9 to TRBJ2-2, with TRBD1 matching over 7 bases. CDR3 length: 13 residues. V dropped 3 bases and J dropped 7; count of bases not matched to a gene: 3. The germline V gene encodes CDR1 SGDLS and CDR2 YYNGEE.

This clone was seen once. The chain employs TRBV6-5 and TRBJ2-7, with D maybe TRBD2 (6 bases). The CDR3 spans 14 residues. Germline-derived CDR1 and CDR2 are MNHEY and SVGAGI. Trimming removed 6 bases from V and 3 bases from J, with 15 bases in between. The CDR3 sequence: CASRLLGTYYEQYF. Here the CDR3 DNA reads TGTGCCAGCAGGCTCCTCGGGACTTACTACGAGCAGTACTTC.

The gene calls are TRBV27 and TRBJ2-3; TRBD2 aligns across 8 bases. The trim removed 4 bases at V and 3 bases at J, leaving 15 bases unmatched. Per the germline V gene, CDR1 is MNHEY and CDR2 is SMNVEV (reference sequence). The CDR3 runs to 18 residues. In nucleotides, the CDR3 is TGTGCCAGCAGTTCCACAGGGTTGGCGGGAGGCGGGACAGATACGCAGTATTTT. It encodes CASSSTGLAGGGTDTQYF.

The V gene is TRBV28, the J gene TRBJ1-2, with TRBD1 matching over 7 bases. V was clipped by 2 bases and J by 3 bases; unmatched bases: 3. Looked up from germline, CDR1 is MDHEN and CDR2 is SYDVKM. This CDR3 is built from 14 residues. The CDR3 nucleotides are TGTGCCAGCAGTTTAGGTCAGGGGGACTATGGCTACACCTTC. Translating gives CASSLGQGDYGYTF.

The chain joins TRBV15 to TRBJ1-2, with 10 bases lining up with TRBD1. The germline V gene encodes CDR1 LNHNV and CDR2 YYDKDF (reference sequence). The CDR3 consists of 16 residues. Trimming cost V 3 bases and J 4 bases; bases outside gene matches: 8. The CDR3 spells CATSSPGTGESYGYTF. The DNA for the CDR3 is TGTGCCACCAGCAGCCCCGGGACAGGGGAAAGCTATGGCTACACCTTC.

CDR3 sequence: CARQESGTAFYNEQFF. CDR3 sequence (DNA): TGTGCCAGACAGGAATCCGGGACAGCCTTCTACAATGAGCAGTTCTTC. The chain joins TRBV9 to TRBJ2-1; 7 bases match TRBD1. With 8 bases clipped from V and 3 bases from J, the junction kept 14 bases outside the gene matches. This CDR3 spans 16 amino acids. Germline CDR1 SGDLS, CDR2 YYNGEE.

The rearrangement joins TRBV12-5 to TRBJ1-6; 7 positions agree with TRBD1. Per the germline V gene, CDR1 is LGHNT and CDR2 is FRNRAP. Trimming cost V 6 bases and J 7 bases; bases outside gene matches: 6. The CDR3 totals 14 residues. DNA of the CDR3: TGTGCTAGTGGAAGGGGACAGAAGAATTCACCCCTCCACTTT. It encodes CASGRGQKNSPLHF.

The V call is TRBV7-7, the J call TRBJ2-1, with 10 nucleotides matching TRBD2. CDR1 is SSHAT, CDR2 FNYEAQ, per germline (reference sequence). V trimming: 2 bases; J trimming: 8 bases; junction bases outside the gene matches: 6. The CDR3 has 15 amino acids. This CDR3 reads CASSLTVAGGDEQFF. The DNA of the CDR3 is TGTGCCAGCAGCTTAACCGTAGCGGGAGGCGATGAGCAGTTCTTC.

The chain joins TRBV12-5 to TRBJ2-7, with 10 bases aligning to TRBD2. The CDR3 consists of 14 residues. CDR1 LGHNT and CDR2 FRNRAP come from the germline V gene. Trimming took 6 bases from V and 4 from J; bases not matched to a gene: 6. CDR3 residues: CASGAGLAEYEQYF. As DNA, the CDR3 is TGTGCTAGTGGCGCAGGACTAGCGGAGTACGAGCAGTACTTC. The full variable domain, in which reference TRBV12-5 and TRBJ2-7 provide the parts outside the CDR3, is DARVTQTPRHKVTEMGQEVTMRCQPILGHNTVFWYRQTMMQGLELLAYFRNRAPLDDSGMPKDRFSAEMPDATLATLKIQPSEPRDSAVYFCASGAGLAEYEQYFGPGTRLTVT.

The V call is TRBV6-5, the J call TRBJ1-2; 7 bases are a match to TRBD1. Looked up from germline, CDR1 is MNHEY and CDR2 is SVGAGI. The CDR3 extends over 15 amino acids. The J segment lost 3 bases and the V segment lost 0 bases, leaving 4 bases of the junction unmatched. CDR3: CASSYSGGGDYGYTF. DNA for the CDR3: TGTGCCAGCAGTTACTCAGGAGGGGGCGACTATGGCTACACCTTC.

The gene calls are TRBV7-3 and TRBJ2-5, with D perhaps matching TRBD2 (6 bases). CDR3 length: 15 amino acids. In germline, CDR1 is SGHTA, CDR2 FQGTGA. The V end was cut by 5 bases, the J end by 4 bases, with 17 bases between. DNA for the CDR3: TGTGCCAGCAGCCTCACCCCTGGAGGGATAGAGACCCAGTACTTC. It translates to CASSLTPGGIETQYF.

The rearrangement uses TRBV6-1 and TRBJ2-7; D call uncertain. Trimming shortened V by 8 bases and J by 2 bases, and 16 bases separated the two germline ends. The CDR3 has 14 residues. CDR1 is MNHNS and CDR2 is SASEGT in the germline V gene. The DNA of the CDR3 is TGTGCCAGCGACATTGAAGGAATCCCCTACGAGCAGTACTTC. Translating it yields CASDIEGIPYEQYF.